Detailed here is one T cell receptor (beta chain). The target antigen is unknown. Germline CDR1 and CDR2: MGHRA and YSYEKL. CDR3 length equals 15 residues. Trimming at V came to 2 bases and at J to 4 bases, leaving 6 bases not matched to a gene. The time point here: patch test 1, 2 weeks after DPC sensitization. Treatment specified: therapeutic diphenylcyclopropenone sensitization with weekly scalp DPC. The data were taken from a study of human T cells and chemical hapten exposure. Study at large: Weekly scalp doses of diphenylcyclopropenone were given to patients during the approximately 25-week study. Patch tests put 0.01% DPC on the upper back, read at 6 days.

The study's findings and limits: No alteration of TCRs above 1 in 1000 frequency was seen with DPC sensitization.

A single record per CDR3 protein comes from TCRdb applying MiXCR to the RACE reads. Counted here are approximately 82,000 distinct CDR3 sequences, roughly 10% occurring once; the ten biggest clones make up about 3.7%. The sequence came from a woman aged 60 to 75 with alopecia areata. Some clones in this sample may be carry-over from other donors' samples. Material: whole blood, obtained in connection with sensitization to the hapten diphenylcyclopropenone (DPC). The rearrangement uses TRBV4-1 and TRBJ2-5; 8 nucleotides align to TRBD2. The CDR3 DNA reads as TGCGCCAGCAGCCAACCCGGGGGGGCCCGAGAGACCCAGTACTTC. Its protein product is CASSQPGGARETQYF.